The clone carrying this T cell receptor beta chain appeared many times. Its antigen remains unknown. The CDR3 is made up of 14 amino acids. CDR1 and CDR2 (germline): SGHAT, FQNNGV. V lost 1 base, J lost 3 bases, and 9 bases lay in between. Time point in this sample: sample taken at primary tumor resection. Sequencing was performed on whole RNA extracted from tumor and nontumor lung tissue, or from frozen PBMC, and the material was left unsorted. This sample is part of a study of spatial heterogeneity in lung cancer. Across the study: Mean representation of each unique TCR and UMI combination in the raw reads exceeded 8.5 occurrences. Study-wide results and caveats: Tumor mutation count correlated with how many alpha and beta TCRs expanded intratumorally.

TCRdb itself ran the 5' RACE reads through MiXCR, one entry per CDR3 protein. In the table there are 21,000 or so distinct CDR3 sequences, around 6.6% of which are singletons. V usage is TRBV11-2 and J usage is TRBJ2-5; no clear D gene. This receptor was obtained from a male donor with early-stage non-small cell lung cancer. Material: lung tumor tissue, obtained at surgery. The CDR3 DNA reads TGTGCCAGCAGCTTAGGGGCAAATAAAGAGACCCAGTACTTC. It codes for CASSLGANKETQYF. Full variable domain (rest looked up from reference TRBV11-2 and TRBJ2-5): EAGVAQSPRYKIIEKRQSVAFWCNPISGHATLYWYQQILGQGPKLLIQFQNNGVVDDSQLPKDRFSAERLKGVDSTLKIQPAKLEDSAVYLCASSLGANKETQYFGPGTRLLVL.